This T cell receptor beta chain was captured in a study of cytomegalovirus exposure and HLA in healthy donors. Background on the study: An earlier analysis identified 110 million or so unique TCR beta sequences in about 180 million T cells.

Overall study findings and caveats: Later, an analysis showed that TCR beta chains associated with HLA were more clonally expanded than others that were equally common.

Comments on this clone: The antigen remains unidentified.

In the PCR, 60 Vbeta and 13 Jbeta primers were used. Method: immunoSEQ multiplex PCR; TCRdb's copy keeps in-frame clones and lacks some. The table shows tens of thousands of clones, with around 76% occurring only once. Germline-derived CDR1 and CDR2 are MNHNS and SASEGT. V shed 8 bases and J 2 bases; nucleotides not matched to a gene: 11. The CDR3 sequence is 15 residues long. This rearrangement joins TRBV6-1 to TRBJ2-5; 7 nucleotides match TRBD1. The clonotype originates from a male donor in good health and CMV-seropositive. The sequenced sample consisted of PBMCs. CDR3 sequence: CASGFGTVGQETQYF. In nucleotides, the CDR3 is TGTGCCAGCGGATTTGGGACAGTCGGGCAAGAGACCCAGTACTTC.